This T cell receptor beta chain was found in a study of shared clonotypes between healthy human individuals. Whole-study context: The cohort comprised a couple of women and a few men. Their ages spanned 18 to 49 years.

TCRdb's table, derived via immunoSEQ multiplex PCR, lists solely in-frame clones and lacks some. The sample yields fewer than 1.8 million clones, just under 99% seen once. V was cut by 4 bases and J by 1 base, with 10 bases left in between. The CDR3 is 15 amino acids. Germline CDR1 reads LNHDA; CDR2 reads SQIVND (reference sequence). Study-wide points: Among donors, the sharing of clonotypes was expected to be influenced by sequencing depth.

To note about this clone: Its target is not known.

V gene TRBV19 combines with J gene TRBJ1-4; TRBD1 might be the D (5 bases). The receptor comes from a young man in good health. What was sequenced was naive CD4+ T cells sorted from blood. As for subset: CD45RA+ positively selected. The CDR3 DNA is TGTGCCAGTAGTAAACCGGGGGGAACTAATGAAAAACTGTTTTTT. Translated: CASSKPGGTNEKLFF. Variable domain in full (rest from reference TRBV19 and TRBJ1-4): DGGITQSPKYLFRKEGQNVTLSCEQNLNHDAMYWYRQDPGQGLRLIYYSQIVNDFQKGDIAEGYSVSREKKESFPLTVTSAQKNPTAFYLCASSKPGGTNEKLFFGSGTQLSVL.